These 24 T cell receptor beta chains originate from one sample sequenced in a study of cytomegalovirus exposure and HLA in healthy donors. In the PCR, 60 Vbeta and 13 Jbeta primers were used. Libraries were prepared by immunoSEQ multiplex PCR; TCRdb keeps only in-frame clonotypes and omits some of them. The sample lists just under 95,000 clones, roughly 73% occurring once. The material sequenced was PBMCs. The receptors here all came from a man aged 50 or older in good health and CMV-seropositive.

V is TRBV7-2 and J is TRBJ1-4; a weak D match, TRBD1 (6 bases). The CDR3 runs to 15 residues. The ends were cut back, 5 bases at V and 3 bases at J, with 13 bases in the middle. The germline CDR1 and CDR2 sequences are SGHTA and FQGNSA. The CDR3 loop reads CASSIQTGPNEKLFF. The CDR3 DNA reads as TGTGCCAGCAGCATTCAGACAGGCCCTAATGAAAAACTGTTTTTT.

V usage is TRBV6-1 and J usage is TRBJ1-1, with D possibly matching TRBD1 (5 bases). The CDR3 totals 14 residues. The germline CDR1 and CDR2 sequences are MNHNS and SASEGT. The V gene lost 5 bases and the J gene lost 1 base, with 11 bases spanning the gap. The CDR3: CASSNRWGNTEAFF. The CDR3 coding sequence is TGTGCCAGCAGTAACAGGTGGGGGAACACTGAAGCTTTCTTT.

The chain has TRBV7-3 and TRBJ2-7; D is perhaps TRBD1 (6 bases). The ends were cut back, 5 bases at V and 3 bases at J, with 14 bases in the middle. This CDR3 region has 14 residues. Germline CDR1 and CDR2: SGHTA and FQGTGA. The CDR3: CASSPHGTYYEQYF. The CDR3 DNA reads TGTGCCAGCAGCCCACACGGGACATACTACGAGCAGTACTTC.

This clone was observed once. The chain uses TRBV18 and TRBJ1-1, with a possible D match to TRBD1 (5 bases). This CDR3 is 15 amino acids long. V was clipped by 3 bases and J by 3 bases, with 14 bases between them. Germline CDR1 and CDR2: KGHSH and LQKENI. CDR3 sequence: CASSPVQGGDTEAFF. DNA of the CDR3: TGTGCCAGCTCACCGGTCCAGGGAGGGGACACTGAAGCTTTCTTT.

The chain employs TRBV7-2 and TRBJ1-3; tentatively, D is TRBD1 (6 bases). The V gene's germline CDR1 is SGHTA and CDR2 FQGNSA. The CDR3 covers 17 residues. V was cut by 5 bases and J by 0 bases, with 17 bases left in between. The CDR3 coding sequence is TGTGCCAGCAGCCCAGGGTTGGTAGGGGGCTCTGGAAACACCATATATTTT. Protein: CASSPGLVGGSGNTIYF.

The chain carries TRBV30 and TRBJ1-2; D perhaps matches TRBD1 (5 bases). The CDR3 loop spans 12 amino acids. In germline, CDR1 is GTSNPN, CDR2 SVGIG (reference sequence). V lost 0 bases and J lost 4, with 6 bases in between. In DNA form, the CDR3 reads TGTGCCTGGAGTGTACAGGCCTATGGCTACACCTTC. It codes for CAWSVQAYGYTF. The variable domain in full, with the rest retrieved from reference TRBV30 and TRBJ1-2, is SQTIHQWPATLVQPVGSPLSLECTVEGTSNPNLYWYRQAAGRGLQLLFYSVGIGQISSEVPQNLSASRPQDRQFILSSKKLLLSDSGFYLCAWSVQAYGYTFGSGTRLTVV.

V and J are TRBV18 and TRBJ1-1; a weak D match, TRBD1 (6 bases). V lost 2 bases and J lost 7, with 11 bases in between. The germline V gene encodes CDR1 KGHSH and CDR2 LQKENI. The CDR3 sequence is 13 residues long. The CDR3 protein is CASSPSDSFEAFF. The DNA of the CDR3 is TGTGCCAGCTCACCATCGGACAGTTTTGAAGCTTTCTTT.

This chain links TRBV4-2 with TRBJ2-2, with 9 bases that match TRBD1. Germline-derived CDR1 and CDR2 are LGHNA and YNFKEQ. V dropped 4 bases and J dropped 6; count of bases not matched to a gene: 18. The CDR3 runs 19 residues. This chain's CDR3 is CASSPGAGTGKELAGELFF. The CDR3 region has the DNA TGTGCCAGCAGCCCCGGGGCGGGGACAGGGAAGGAGTTGGCCGGGGAGCTGTTTTTT.

This chain connects TRBV19 to TRBJ2-4, with D unresolved. Trimming pared 3 bases from V and 0 bases from J, leaving 18 bases between. The CDR3 extends over 18 amino acids. The germline V gene encodes CDR1 LNHDA and CDR2 SQIVND (reference sequence). CDR3 amino acids: CASSIGTAASLAKNIQYF. For the CDR3, the DNA is TGTGCCAGTAGTATCGGCACAGCCGCCAGCCTAGCCAAAAACATTCAGTACTTC.

J is TRBJ1-5 and V is TRBV28; D possibly corresponds to TRBD1 (5 bases). Germline V gene data show CDR1 as MDHEN and CDR2 as SYDVKM. This CDR3 is built from 16 residues. V lost 6 bases and J lost 1, with 16 bases in between. Written as DNA, the CDR3 is TGTGCCAGCAGCAGTGGGGGAGGGAAGAGCAATCAGCCCCAGCATTTT. Its protein is CASSSGGGKSNQPQHF.

The J gene is TRBJ2-3, the V gene TRBV9; D unclear. V gave up 3 bases and J gave up 0 bases, with 8 bases separating them. From germline, CDR1 is SGDLS and CDR2 YYNGEE. This CDR3 is built from 14 residues. The CDR3 region has the DNA TGTGCCAGCAGCGAACTACATAGCACAGATACGCAGTATTTT. This encodes CASSELHSTDTQYF.

The chain carries TRBV29-1 and TRBJ1-4; D is uncertain. This CDR3 has 12 amino acids. From germline, CDR1 is SQVTM and CDR2 ANQGSEA. Trimming left V 4 bases short and J 7 bases short, with 10 bases between. The CDR3 coding sequence is TGCAGCGTTGTTACACCGGGTGAAAAACTGTTTTTT. This translates into CSVVTPGEKLFF.

The chain couples TRBV7-2 to TRBJ2-5; D perhaps matches TRBD1 (6 bases). The germline V gene has CDR1 SGHTA and CDR2 FQGNSA. There are 15 residues in the CDR3. Trimming stripped 6 bases from V and 4 bases from J, with 18 bases between. CDR3 nucleotides: TGTGCCAGCAGATCCCAGACACAGGGTAGAGAGACCCAGTACTTC. Translated, it gives CASRSQTQGRETQYF. Combining the CDR3 with reference TRBV7-2 and TRBJ2-5 gives the whole variable domain GAGVSQSPSNKVTEKGKDVELRCDPISGHTALYWYRQSLGQGLEFLIYFQGNSAPDKSGLPSDRFSAERTGGSVSTLTIQRTQQEDSAVYLCASRSQTQGRETQYFGPGTRLLVL.

The V gene is TRBV10-3, the J gene TRBJ1-5; D call uncertain. Trimming stripped 0 bases from V and 6 bases from J, with 6 bases between. From germline, CDR1 is ENHRY and CDR2 SYGVKD. This CDR3 is 13 amino acids long. DNA for the CDR3: TGTGCCATCAGTGAGTCTATGAGTCAGCCCCAGCATTTT. It encodes CAISESMSQPQHF.

J is TRBJ2-3 and V is TRBV25-1; no reliable D call. With 1 base removed from V and 2 bases from J, the gap between germline ends came to 7 bases. The CDR3 is made up of 14 amino acids. Germline-derived CDR1 and CDR2 are MGHDK and SYGVNS. CDR3 coding DNA: TGTGCCAGCAGTGAATCCACTTTCACAGATACGCAGTATTTT. Its protein is CASSESTFTDTQYF.

This chain joins TRBV5-1 and TRBJ1-1, with 7 nucleotides matching TRBD1. The J segment lost 1 base and the V segment lost 3 bases, leaving 9 bases of the junction unmatched. CDR3 size: 16 residues. CDR1 is SGHRS and CDR2 is YFSETQ in the germline V gene. CDR3 region: CASSSRGTVKNTEAFF. In nucleotides, the CDR3 is TGCGCCAGCAGCTCCCGAGGGACAGTCAAGAACACTGAAGCTTTCTTT.

The chain employs TRBV11-2 and TRBJ1-6, with D possibly TRBD1 on 5 matching bases. The CDR3 runs 17 residues. Trimming pared 0 bases from V and 6 bases from J, leaving 15 bases between. Looked up from germline, CDR1 is SGHAT and CDR2 is FQNNGV. CDR3 nucleotide sequence: TGTGCCAGCAGCTTAGATCTGGGGGGGGTAGGTAATTCACCCCTCCACTTT. Amino acids: CASSLDLGGVGNSPLHF. The variable domain in full, with the rest retrieved from reference TRBV11-2 and TRBJ1-6, is EAGVAQSPRYKIIEKRQSVAFWCNPISGHATLYWYQQILGQGPKLLIQFQNNGVVDDSQLPKDRFSAERLKGVDSTLKIQPAKLEDSAVYLCASSLDLGGVGNSPLHFGNGTRLTVT.

With respect to this clone: In the same sample, other DNA sequences code for this CDR3. The CDR3 DNA reads as TGTGCCAGTAGTCTGAGCAGGGTCAATCAGCCCCAGCATTTT. As protein: CASSLSRVNQPQHF. This chain links TRBV19 with TRBJ1-5, with a tentative D call TRBD1 (5 bases). Germline V CDR1 and CDR2: LNHDA, SQIVND (reference sequence). The germline V and J ends were trimmed by 5 bases and 3 bases, with 11 bases remaining between them. The CDR3 contains 14 residues.

The chain has TRBV19 and TRBJ2-3; D is undetermined. Germline V gene sequence: CDR1 LNHDA, CDR2 SQIVND (reference sequence). CDR3 length equals 13 residues. V lost 5 bases to trimming and J lost 0 bases, with 6 bases between them. The CDR3 here is CASSLLSTDTQYF. The CDR3 DNA sequence: TGTGCCAGTAGTCTACTTAGCACAGATACGCAGTATTTT.

The V gene is TRBV5-1, the J gene TRBJ2-3; 7 nucleotides agree with TRBD1. The CDR3 extends over 14 amino acids. Germline V CDR1 and CDR2: SGHRS, YFSETQ. With V trimmed by 4 bases and J by 5 bases, 7 bases remained unmatched. The chain's CDR3 is CASSNLQGQDTQYF. The CDR3 region has the DNA TGCGCCAGCAGCAACTTACAGGGGCAAGATACGCAGTATTTT.

This clone was seen a single time. The V gene is TRBV25-1, the J gene TRBJ1-2; 8 nucleotides agree with TRBD1. This CDR3 has 13 residues. V trimming: 8 bases; J trimming: 7 bases; junction bases outside the gene matches: 9. Per germline, CDR1 MGHDK and CDR2 SYGVNS. Here the CDR3 reads CASGITGGTGYTF. The CDR3, as DNA: TGTGCCAGCGGTATTACAGGGGGGACTGGCTACACCTTC.

The gene calls are TRBV9 and TRBJ1-1; 8 positions match TRBD1. Trimming cost V 0 bases and J 7 bases; bases outside gene matches: 8. The CDR3 sequence is 15 residues long. The germline CDR1 and CDR2 sequences are SGDLS and YYNGEE. CDR3 nucleotide sequence: TGTGCCAGCAGCGTAGGGCAGGGGGCTTTTGATGAAGCTTTCTTT. Amino acids: CASSVGQGAFDEAFF.

The chain uses TRBV28 and TRBJ1-5; TRBD1 matches 7 bases. Trimming at V came to 6 bases and at J to 3 bases, leaving 8 bases not matched to a gene. This CDR3 has 15 amino acids. Germline-derived CDR1 and CDR2 are MDHEN and SYDVKM. The CDR3 DNA reads as TGTGCCAGCAGCCCGGGACAGCGGACCAATCAGCCCCAGCATTTT. This translates into CASSPGQRTNQPQHF. The whole variable domain, remainder taken from reference TRBV28 and TRBJ1-5, is DVKVTQSSRYLVKRTGEKVFLECVQDMDHENMFWYRQDPGLGLRLIYFSYDVKMKEKGDIPEGYSVSREKKERFSLILESASTNQTSMYLCASSPGQRTNQPQHFGDGTRLSIL.

The chain joins TRBV5-8 to TRBJ1-5; TRBD1 is a possible D gene (5 bases). Germline CDR1 is SGHTS and CDR2 is YDEGEE. V gave up 4 bases and J gave up 3 bases, with 14 bases separating them. This CDR3 spans 15 amino acids. CDR3: CASSTVGGDNQPQHF. The CDR3 DNA reads TGTGCCAGCAGCACCGTCGGGGGGGACAATCAGCCCCAGCATTTT.